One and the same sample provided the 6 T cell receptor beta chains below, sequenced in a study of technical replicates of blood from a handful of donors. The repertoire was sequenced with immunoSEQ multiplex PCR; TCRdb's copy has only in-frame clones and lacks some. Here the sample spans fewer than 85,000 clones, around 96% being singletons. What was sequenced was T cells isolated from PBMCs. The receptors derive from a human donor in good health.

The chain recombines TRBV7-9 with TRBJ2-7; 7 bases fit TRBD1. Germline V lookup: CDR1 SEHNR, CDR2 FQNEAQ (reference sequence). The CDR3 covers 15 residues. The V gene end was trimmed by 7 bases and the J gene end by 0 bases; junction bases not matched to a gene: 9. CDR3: CASISWDSFSYEQYF. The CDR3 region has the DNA TGTGCCAGCATCTCGTGGGACAGTTTCTCCTACGAGCAGTACTTC.

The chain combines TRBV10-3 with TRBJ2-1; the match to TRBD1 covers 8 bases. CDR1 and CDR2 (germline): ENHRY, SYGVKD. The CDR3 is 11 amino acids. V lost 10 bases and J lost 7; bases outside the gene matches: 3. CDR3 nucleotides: TGTGCCAGTCAGGGGGCAAATGAGCAGTTCTTC. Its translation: CASQGANEQFF.

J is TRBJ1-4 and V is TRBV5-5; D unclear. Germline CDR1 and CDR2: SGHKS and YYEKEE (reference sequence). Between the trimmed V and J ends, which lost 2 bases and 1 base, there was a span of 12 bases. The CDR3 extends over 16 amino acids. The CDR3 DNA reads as TGTGCCAGCAGCTTAGAAGCCACCTTAACTAATGAAAAACTGTTTTTT. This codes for CASSLEATLTNEKLFF.

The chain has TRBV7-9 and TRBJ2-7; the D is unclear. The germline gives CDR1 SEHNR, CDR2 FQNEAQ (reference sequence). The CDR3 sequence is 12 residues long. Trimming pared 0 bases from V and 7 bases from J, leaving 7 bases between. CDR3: CASSLAKREQYF. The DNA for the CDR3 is TGTGCCAGCAGCTTAGCGAAGCGAGAGCAGTACTTC. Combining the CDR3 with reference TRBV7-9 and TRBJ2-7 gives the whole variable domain DTGVSQNPRHKITKRGQNVTFRCDPISEHNRLYWYRQTLGQGPEFLTYFQNEAQLEKSRLLSDRFSAERPKGSFSTLEIQRTEQGDSAMYLCASSLAKREQYFGPGTRLTVT.

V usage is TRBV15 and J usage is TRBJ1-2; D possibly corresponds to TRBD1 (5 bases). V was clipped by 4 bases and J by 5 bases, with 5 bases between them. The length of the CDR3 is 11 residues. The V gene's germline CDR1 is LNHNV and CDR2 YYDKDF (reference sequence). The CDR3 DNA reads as TGTGCCACCAGCACAGGGTATGGCTACACCTTC. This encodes CATSTGYGYTF.

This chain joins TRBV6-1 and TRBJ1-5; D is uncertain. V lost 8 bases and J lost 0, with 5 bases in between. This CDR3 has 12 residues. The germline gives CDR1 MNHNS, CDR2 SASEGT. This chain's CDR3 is CASSGSNQPQHF. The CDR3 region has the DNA TGTGCCAGCTCGGGTAGCAATCAGCCCCAGCATTTT.